One sample yielded the 26 T cell receptor beta chains listed below, sequenced in a study of blood T cell repertoires in COVID-19. Using immunoSEQ multiplex PCR, the repertoire was profiled, and TCRdb retains in-frame clones only, with some absent. The sample lists under 350,000 clones; about 88% were seen once. Sequencing input: peripheral blood. These receptors all come from an older man with acute or convalescent COVID-19.

This chain links TRBV19 with TRBJ1-6, with 7 positions matching TRBD1. Trimming cost V 5 bases and J 10 bases; bases outside gene matches: 11. Germline V CDR1 and CDR2: LNHDA, SQIVND (reference sequence). The CDR3 spans 15 residues. CDR3 sequence reads: CASSGLRDRPSPLHF. The CDR3 DNA follows: TGTGCCAGTAGTGGCTTGAGGGACAGACCCTCACCCCTCCACTTT.

The rearrangement joins TRBV21-1 to TRBJ1-5; the table's D call, TRBD1, has no DNA check behind it. TRBV21-1 is a documented pseudogene. The CDR3 is 15 amino acids. CDR3 sequence (DNA): TGTGCCAGCAGCAAAAAGGGGGCGAGGAATCAGCCCCAGCATTTT. Protein: CASSKKGARNQPQHF.

The rearrangement joins TRBV6-1 to TRBJ2-3; 10 nucleotides align to TRBD2. The trim removed 4 bases at V and 5 bases at J, leaving 9 bases unmatched. The germline V gene encodes CDR1 MNHNS and CDR2 SASEGT. The CDR3 sequence is 16 residues long. The CDR3 region is CASSVGSSGGQDTQYF. In DNA, the CDR3 is TGTGCCAGCAGTGTTGGGAGTAGCGGGGGGCAAGATACGCAGTATTTT.

CDR3 residues: CASSELRGTEAFF. CDR3 in DNA: TGTGCCAGCAGTGAATTAAGGGGCACTGAAGCTTTCTTT. The chain couples TRBV25-1 to TRBJ1-1, with D perhaps matching TRBD1 (5 bases). In germline, CDR1 is MGHDK, CDR2 SYGVNS. This CDR3 comprises 13 residues. Between the trimmed V and J ends, which lost 1 base and 4 bases, there was a span of 7 bases.

The chain joins TRBV6-1 to TRBJ1-6, with a possible D match to TRBD1 (5 bases). Germline V gene lookup returns CDR1 MNHNS and CDR2 SASEGT. Trimming shortened V by 2 bases and J by 12 bases, and 17 bases separated the two germline ends. CDR3 length equals 15 residues. The CDR3 DNA follows: TGTGCCAGCAGTGAAACGACAGTCACGGTGGGACCCCTCCACTTT. This sequence encodes CASSETTVTVGPLHF.

This chain uses TRBV18 with TRBJ2-5; tentatively, D is TRBD2 (5 bases). This CDR3 spans 14 amino acids. Germline CDR1 and CDR2: KGHSH and LQKENI. The ends were cut back, 5 bases at V and 5 bases at J, with 15 bases in the middle. CDR3 in amino acids: CASSSSIGEETQYF. CDR3 sequence (DNA): TGTGCCAGCTCAAGCTCAATCGGGGAGGAGACCCAGTACTTC. Full variable domain (rest looked up from reference TRBV18 and TRBJ2-5): NAGVMQNPRHLVRRRGQEARLRCSPMKGHSHVYWYRQLPEEGLKFMVYLQKENIIDESGMPKERFSAEFPKEGPSILRIQQVVRGDSAAYFCASSSSIGEETQYFGPGTRLLVL.

In its sample, this clone was seen a few times. The rearrangement joins TRBV4-2 to TRBJ1-5; D perhaps matches TRBD1 (6 bases). Germline V gene data show CDR1 as LGHNA and CDR2 as YNFKEQ. V gave up 0 bases and J gave up 5 bases, with 11 bases separating them. The CDR3 is made up of 15 amino acids. Here the CDR3 DNA reads TGTGCCAGCAGCCAAGAGGGGGCTACCTATCAGCCCCAGCATTTT. As protein: CASSQEGATYQPQHF.

This clone was picked up one time. The CDR3 loop is CASSNKQGTAFF. The CDR3 DNA reads as TGCGCCAGCAGCAATAAACAGGGGACAGCTTTCTTT. V and J are TRBV4-3 and TRBJ1-1, with 7 bases lining up with TRBD1. J lost 10 bases, V lost 5 bases, and 7 bases had no gene match. Per the germline V gene, CDR1 is LGHNA and CDR2 is YSLEER. The CDR3 spans 12 residues.

CDR3 amino acids: CASSQRGTSSYEQYF. CDR3 bases: TGCGCCAGCAGCCAGCGAGGGACTAGCTCCTACGAGCAGTACTTC. The V call is TRBV4-1, the J call TRBJ2-7; TRBD2 aligns across 8 bases. There are 15 residues in the CDR3. Germline CDR1 and CDR2: MGHRA and YSYEKL. The V and J ends lost 3 bases and 0 bases, in that order; junction bases with no gene match: 4.

This chain joins TRBV7-6 and TRBJ2-7; D possibly corresponds to TRBD2 (5 bases). The V gene lost 5 bases and the J gene lost 6 bases, with 20 bases spanning the gap. CDR1 and CDR2 (germline): SGHVS, FNYEAQ. The length of the CDR3 is 15 residues. CDR3 loop: CASSQQSGSHGEQYF. Written as DNA, the CDR3 is TGTGCCAGCAGCCAGCAGTCGGGATCCCACGGCGAGCAGTACTTC.

V gene TRBV7-9 combines with J gene TRBJ2-3, with D maybe TRBD1 (6 bases). The CDR3 is made up of 12 amino acids. CDR1 and CDR2 from the germline V gene are SEHNR and FQNEAQ (reference sequence). Trimming took 6 bases from V and 6 from J, leaving 10 bases between them. CDR3 nucleotide sequence: TGTGCCAGCAGGGGGGCCGGTGATACGCAGTATTTT. Translating gives CASRGAGDTQYF.

This rearrangement joins TRBV20-1 to TRBJ1-2; TRBD1 aligns across 8 bases. The CDR3 runs to 13 residues. Germline loops: CDR1 DFQATT, CDR2 SNEGSKA (reference sequence). Germline trimming cut 3 bases from V and 8 bases from J; bases unmatched to any gene: 8. The CDR3 here is CSASGTGIMGYTF. The CDR3, as DNA: TGCAGTGCTAGTGGGACAGGCATTATGGGCTACACCTTC.

The sample holds one count of this clone. This rearrangement joins TRBV7-2 to TRBJ1-2; 8 positions agree with TRBD1. The CDR3 is made up of 13 amino acids. From germline, CDR1 is SGHTA and CDR2 FQGNSA. J gave up 8 bases and V 5 bases, and 7 bases lay outside the gene matches. In DNA form, the CDR3 reads TGTGCCAGCAGCCCCGGACAGGGTCGGGGCTACACCTTC. Translating it yields CASSPGQGRGYTF.

The chain uses TRBV12-2 and TRBJ1-3; TRBD1, the table's D call, was not compared with the DNA. TRBV12-2 is labeled a pseudogene. This CDR3 has 11 residues. CDR3 amino acids: CASRPRDTIYF. In DNA, the CDR3 is TGTGCAAGTCGCCCCAGGGACACCATATATTTT.

The chain joins TRBV4-1 to TRBJ2-3; TRBD1 agrees at 9 bases. In germline, CDR1 is MGHRA, CDR2 YSYEKL. Germline trimming cut 1 base from V and 6 bases from J; bases unmatched to any gene: 14. The CDR3 extends over 18 amino acids. The CDR3 loop reads CASSQAGVTGGFMDTQYF. The CDR3 DNA sequence: TGCGCCAGCAGCCAAGCCGGGGTCACAGGGGGCTTTATGGATACGCAGTATTTT.

This clone was seen a few times. The V call is TRBV19, the J call TRBJ2-2, with D uncertain. Per germline, CDR1 LNHDA and CDR2 SQIVND (reference sequence). Between the trimmed V and J ends, which lost 7 bases and 2 bases, there was a span of 17 bases. The CDR3 spans 16 residues. The CDR3 DNA reads TGTGCCAGTAATGTGTTGGCATTCCCTAACACCGGGGAGCTGTTTTTT. It is translated as CASNVLAFPNTGELFF.

The chain employs TRBV15 and TRBJ1-2; D is unclear. The CDR3 is made up of 15 amino acids. Germline CDR1 reads LNHNV; CDR2 reads YYDKDF (reference sequence). V was clipped by 0 bases and J by 9 bases, with 17 bases between them. CDR3 DNA sequence: TGTGCCACCAGCAGAGATCGAATCGGGAGCGCGAGCTACACCTTC. Amino acids: CATSRDRIGSASYTF.

The chain joins TRBV7-9 to TRBJ2-1; 8 positions match TRBD2. V gave up 5 bases and J gave up 7 bases; unmatched junction bases: 10. Germline values: CDR1 SEHNR, CDR2 FQNEAQ (reference sequence). This CDR3 is 15 amino acids long. The CDR3: CASSPPGGGFNEQFF. CDR3 DNA sequence: TGTGCCAGCAGCCCTCCCGGGGGGGGCTTTAATGAGCAGTTCTTC.

The chain recombines TRBV6-6 with TRBJ1-5; a possible D gene is TRBD1 (5 bases). V gave up 4 bases and J gave up 6 bases, with 16 bases separating them. This CDR3 spans 15 amino acids. Germline loops: CDR1 MNHNY, CDR2 SVGAGI (reference sequence). The CDR3 DNA reads as TGTGCCAGCAGTTGGGGTATGGGGCAGGCTCAGCCCCAGCATTTT. Protein product: CASSWGMGQAQPQHF.

V and J are TRBV7-2 and TRBJ2-3, with TRBD2 as a possible D gene (6 bases). The CDR3 is 16 amino acids. Germline CDR1 reads SGHTA; CDR2 reads FQGNSA. Trimming shortened V by 0 bases and J by 5 bases, and 15 bases separated the two germline ends. The CDR3 DNA sequence: TGTGCCAGCAGCTTAGCAGGGGCCACCGGGGGAGATACGCAGTATTTT. Encoded protein: CASSLAGATGGDTQYF.

V usage is TRBV5-5 and J usage is TRBJ1-1; D possibly corresponds to TRBD1 (5 bases). Germline assignment: CDR1 SGHKS and CDR2 YYEKEE (reference sequence). This CDR3 is 17 amino acids long. Trimming removed 0 bases from V and 4 bases from J, with 19 bases in between. DNA of the CDR3: TGTGCCAGCAGCTTGGCGGGACTAGGGGTGGGGGGCACTGAAGCTTTCTTT. It yields the protein CASSLAGLGVGGTEAFF. The whole variable domain, filled in from reference TRBV5-5 and TRBJ1-1, reads DAGVTQSPTHLIKTRGQQVTLRCSPISGHKSVSWYQQVLGQGPQFIFQYYEKEERGRGNFPDRFSARQFPNYSSELNVNALLLGDSALYLCASSLAGLGVGGTEAFFGQGTRLTVV.

The chain couples TRBV7-3 to TRBJ1-4; D gene ambiguous. Germline V gene data show CDR1 as SGHTA and CDR2 as FQGTGA. The CDR3 is 17 amino acids. The V gene lost 2 bases and the J gene lost 8 bases, with 21 bases spanning the gap. This CDR3 is CASSLHGPGSVGEKLFF. The CDR3, as DNA: TGTGCCAGCAGCTTACATGGTCCGGGGTCGGTTGGGGAAAAACTGTTTTTT.

The chain recombines TRBV4-1 with TRBJ1-2; D is unclear. The V gene's germline CDR1 is MGHRA and CDR2 YSYEKL. The CDR3 runs to 15 residues. V was cut by 0 bases and J by 4 bases, with 12 bases left in between. As DNA, the CDR3 is TGCGCCAGCAGCCAAGAGGAGGCCTCGCGCTATGGCTACACCTTC. The encoded protein is CASSQEEASRYGYTF.

The chain recombines TRBV24-1 with TRBJ2-1; D not certain. CDR1 is KGHDR, CDR2 SFDVKD, per germline. Trimming cost V 3 bases and J 4 bases, with 3 bases left between them. The CDR3 runs 12 residues. The CDR3 DNA reads as TGTGCCACCAGTGATCTGTACAATGAGCAGTTCTTC. The encoded protein is CATSDLYNEQFF.

This clone was observed a handful of times. CDR3 sequence: CASSLQPGQGSEQYF. CDR3 nucleotides: TGTGCCAGCAGCTTACAACCGGGACAGGGATCGGAGCAGTACTTC. The genes are TRBV7-7 and TRBJ2-7, with 9 bases aligning to TRBD1. Germline CDR1 SSHAT, CDR2 FNYEAQ (reference sequence). This CDR3 comprises 15 residues. Trimming took 2 bases from V and 7 from J; bases not matched to a gene: 9.

CDR3 loop: CASSWEGVGYEQYF. CDR3 DNA sequence: TGTGCCAGCAGTTGGGAAGGGGTAGGCTACGAGCAGTACTTC. This chain uses TRBV28 with TRBJ2-7; D may be TRBD1 (5 bases). CDR3 size: 14 residues. Germline-derived CDR1 and CDR2 are MDHEN and SYDVKM. V lost 4 bases, J lost 3 bases, and 13 bases lay in between.